The TCR beta chain described here comes from a study of TIL therapy for anti-PD-1-resistant metastatic lung cancer. Notes on the study in general: Patients were highly selected, enriched for treatment-naive, never-smoker and oncogene-addicted cases.

This was the immunoSEQ v3 assay. The protocol was immunoSEQ multiplex PCR, while the TCRdb copy is restricted to in-frame clones and leaves out a portion. Among about 44,000 clones listed, around 79% were seen once. In regard to this clone: The antigen is undetermined.

Germline CDR1 and CDR2: SGHAT and FQNNGV. This CDR3 contains 14 residues. V lost 5 bases to trimming and J lost 2 bases, with 11 bases between them. As for time point: pre-treatment sample, taken before nivolumab and TIL therapy. This material consisted of blood, taken at baseline. This clonotype originated in a man aged 65-85 years with non-small cell lung cancer. The V gene is TRBV11-2, the J gene TRBJ2-3, with D unclear. The DNA for the CDR3 is TGTGCCAGCAGCCGAACCCGTGACACAGATACGCAGTATTTT. It yields the protein CASSRTRDTDTQYF.